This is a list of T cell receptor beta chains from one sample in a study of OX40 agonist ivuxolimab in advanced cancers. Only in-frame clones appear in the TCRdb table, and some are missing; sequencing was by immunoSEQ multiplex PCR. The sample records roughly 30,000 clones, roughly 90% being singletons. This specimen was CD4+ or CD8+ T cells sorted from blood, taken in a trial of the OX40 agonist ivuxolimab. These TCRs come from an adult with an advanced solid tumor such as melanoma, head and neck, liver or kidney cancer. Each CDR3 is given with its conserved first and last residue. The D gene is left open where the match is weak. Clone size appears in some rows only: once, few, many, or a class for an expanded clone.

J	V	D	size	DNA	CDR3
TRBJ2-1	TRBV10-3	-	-	TGTGCCATCAGTGAGGCGGAACAGGGACATGAGCAGTTCTTC	CAISEAEQGHEQFF
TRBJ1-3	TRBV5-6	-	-	TGTGCCAGCAGCTTGTGGTTCAGCTACTCTGGAAACACCATATATTTT	CASSLWFSYSGNTIYF
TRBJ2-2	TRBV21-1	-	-	TGTGCCAGCAGCAAATGGTTCCTAGCGGGAAGGACCGGGGAGCTGTTTTTT	CASSKWFLAGRTGELFF
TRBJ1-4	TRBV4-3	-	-	TGCGCCAGCAGCCAAGATGATCGCAGAGCCGAAAAACTGTTTTTT	CASSQDDRRAEKLFF
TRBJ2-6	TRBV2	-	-	TGTGCCAGCAGTGAATGGCCCCTGGCTAGCTCTGGGGCCAACGTCCTGACTTTC	CASSEWPLASSGANVLTF
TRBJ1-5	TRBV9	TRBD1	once	TGTGCCAGCAGCGACGGGACAGCCCATAATCAGCCCCAGCATTTT	CASSDGTAHNQPQHF
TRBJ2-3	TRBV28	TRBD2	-	TGTGCCAGCAGTTCAGTCCCTTCGTCTTTGCGGGAGGACACAGATACGCAGTATTTT	CASSSVPSSLREDTDTQYF
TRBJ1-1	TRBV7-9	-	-	TGTGCCAGCAGCTGGCGGGAATGGGTGAACACTGAAGCTTTCTTT	CASSWREWVNTEAFF
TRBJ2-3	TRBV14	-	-	TGTGCCAGCAGCCTTCAGGGCACAGATACGCAGTATTTT	CASSLQGTDTQYF
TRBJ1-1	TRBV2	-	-	TGTGCCAGCAGGGACGGACGGCACACTGAAGCTTTCTTT	CASRDGRHTEAFF
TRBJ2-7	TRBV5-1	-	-	TGCGCCAGCTCGGGGGAAGCGGATTACTCCTACGAGCAGTACTTC	CASSGEADYSYEQYF
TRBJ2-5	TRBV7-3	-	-	TGTGCCAGCAGCTTAAGTATCGGGGAAGCCCAGTACTTC	CASSLSIGEAQYF
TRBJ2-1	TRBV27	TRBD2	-	TGTGCCAGCAGTTTAGGACTAGCGGATTACAATGAGCAGTTCTTC	CASSLGLADYNEQFF
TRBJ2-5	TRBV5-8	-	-	TGTGCCAGCAGCTTGGGGGCATATCAAGAGACCCAGTACTTC	CASSLGAYQETQYF
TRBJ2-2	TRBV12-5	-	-	TGTGCTAGTGCTCCCCCCACCGGGGAGCTGTTTTTT	CASAPPTGELFF
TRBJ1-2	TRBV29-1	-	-	TGCAGCGCCGCAGGACACGACTATGGCTACACCTTC	CSAAGHDYGYTF
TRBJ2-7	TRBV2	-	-	TGTGCCAGCAGGGGGGATCCCTCCTACGAGCAGTACTTC	CASRGDPSYEQYF
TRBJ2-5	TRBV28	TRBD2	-	TGTGCCAGCTGTATAGCGGGAGAGGTAGAGACCCAGTACTTC	CASCIAGEVETQYF
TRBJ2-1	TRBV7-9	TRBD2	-	TGTGCCAGCAGCCCCAGCGGCGGGAGGTCAGGCAATGAGCAGTTCTTC	CASSPSGGRSGNEQFF
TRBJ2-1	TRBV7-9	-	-	TGTGCCAGCAGCCTACATCTGACTATAAACAATGAGCAGTTCTTC	CASSLHLTINNEQFF
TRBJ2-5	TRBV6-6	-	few	TGTGCCAGCAGTTACTTCGGGGGAGAAGAGACCCAGTACTTC	CASSYFGGEETQYF
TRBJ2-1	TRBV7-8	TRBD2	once	TGTGCCAGCAGATCACTAGCGGGAGGGTACAATGAGCAGTTCTTC	CASRSLAGGYNEQFF
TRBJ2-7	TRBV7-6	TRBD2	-	TGTGCCAGCAGCTTAGATAAGCGGGAGTTCTCCTACGAGCAGTACTTC	CASSLDKREFSYEQYF
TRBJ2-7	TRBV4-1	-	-	TGCGCCAGCAGCCAAGTATCAGGCGGTACCTACGAGCAGTACTTC	CASSQVSGGTYEQYF
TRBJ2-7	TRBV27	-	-	TGTGCCAGCAGCTCGTGGGCAGGGCTTGACGAGCAGTACTTC	CASSSWAGLDEQYF
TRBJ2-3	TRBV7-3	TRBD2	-	TGTGCCAGCAGCAGAACAAGGACTAGCGGGATGGGAGATACGCAGTATTTT	CASSRTRTSGMGDTQYF
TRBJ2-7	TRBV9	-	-	TGTGCCAGCAGCCCATGGAAGGCAGGGCGCCACGAGCAGTACTTC	CASSPWKAGRHEQYF
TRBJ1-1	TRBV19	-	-	TGTGCCAGTAGTCCCAGTTTGAACACTGAAGCTTTCTTT	CASSPSLNTEAFF
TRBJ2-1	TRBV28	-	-	TGTGCCAGCCACTTCCGAAAATTAGCCCATGAGCAGTTCTTC	CASHFRKLAHEQFF
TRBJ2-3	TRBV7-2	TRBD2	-	TGTGCCAGCAGCTACACTAGCGGGAGTCGATATACGCAGTATTTT	CASSYTSGSRYTQYF
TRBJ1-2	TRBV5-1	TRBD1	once	TGCGCCAGCAGCTTGAGGCAGGGGGATGGCTACACCTTC	CASSLRQGDGYTF
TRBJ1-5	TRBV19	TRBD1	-	TGTGCCAGTAGTATAGTACAGGGGATTCAGCCCCAGCATTTT	CASSIVQGIQPQHF
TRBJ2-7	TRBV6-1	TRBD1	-	TGTGCCAGCAGGGACAGGCCTACCTACGAGCAGTACTTC	CASRDRPTYEQYF
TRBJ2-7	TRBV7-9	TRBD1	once	TGTGCCAGCAGCACAGGACAGGGATACGAGCAGTACTTC	CASSTGQGYEQYF
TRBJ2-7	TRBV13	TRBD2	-	TGTGCCAGCAGACTTAGAGGCACAGGGACTAGCAATTCGTACGAGCAGTACTTC	CASRLRGTGTSNSYEQYF
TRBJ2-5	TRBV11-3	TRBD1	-	TGTGCCAGCAGTCACAGGGGGCAGGAGACCCAGTACTTC	CASSHRGQETQYF
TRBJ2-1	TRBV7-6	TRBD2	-	TGTGCCAGCAGCTTATGGGCTAGCGGGGAAAAAGACGATGAGCAGTTCTTC	CASSLWASGEKDDEQFF
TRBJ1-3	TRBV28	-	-	TGTGCCAGCAGTTCCCGACGAGACCCTGGAAACACCATATATTTT	CASSSRRDPGNTIYF
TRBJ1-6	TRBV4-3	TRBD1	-	TGCGCCAGCAGCCAAGATAGACAGGGTTATAATTCACCCCTCCACTTT	CASSQDRQGYNSPLHF
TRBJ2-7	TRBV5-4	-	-	TGTGCCAGCAGCTCTCGGGACTCCTCCTACGAGCAGTACTTC	CASSSRDSSYEQYF
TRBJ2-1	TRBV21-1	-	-	TGTGCCAGCAGCAAAGTAGATTGGCACTACAATGAGCAGTTCTTC	CASSKVDWHYNEQFF
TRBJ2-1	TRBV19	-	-	TGTGCCAGTAGTATTGGGACACCGCCCTACAATGAGCAGTTCTTC	CASSIGTPPYNEQFF
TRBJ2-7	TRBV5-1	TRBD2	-	TGCGCCAGCAGCTTGGGACTAGCGGTGACCTACGAGCAGTACTTC	CASSLGLAVTYEQYF
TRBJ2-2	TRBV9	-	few	TGTGCCAGCAAGCCCTCGGTGGGACCAACCGGGGAGCTGTTTTTT	CASKPSVGPTGELFF
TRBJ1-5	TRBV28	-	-	TGTGCCAGCAGTCCCTCGATGGCAGGGAGGAATCAGCCCCAGCATTTT	CASSPSMAGRNQPQHF
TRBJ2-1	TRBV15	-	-	TGTGCCACCAGCAAAAGCGGCGTTCCGAACAATGAGCAGTTCTTC	CATSKSGVPNNEQFF
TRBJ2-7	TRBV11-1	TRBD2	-	TGTGCCAGCAGCGTCATTGGGGGGGATGAGCAGTACTTC	CASSVIGGDEQYF
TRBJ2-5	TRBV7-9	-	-	TGTGCCAGCAGCTTAGCGGGGGAGATGACCCAGTACTTC	CASSLAGEMTQYF
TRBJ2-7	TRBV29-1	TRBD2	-	TGCAGCGTTGAACAGGGCGGGAGGGCCGCATACGAGCAGTACTTC	CSVEQGGRAAYEQYF
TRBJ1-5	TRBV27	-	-	TGTGCCAGCAGTCCCTCCCCCGGGGCCAATCAGCCCCAGCATTTT	CASSPSPGANQPQHF
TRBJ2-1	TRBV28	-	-	TGTGCCAGCAGCAGGGGAGCGCGGGAGATCGGGGAGCAGTTCTTC	CASSRGAREIGEQFF
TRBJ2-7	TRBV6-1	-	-	TGTGCCAGCACCCCGTCGCAGGTCCCCTCCTACGAGCAGTACTTC	CASTPSQVPSYEQYF
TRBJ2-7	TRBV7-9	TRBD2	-	TGTGCCAGCTCCTATGGGCTAGCGGGAGAGGACGAGCAGTACTTC	CASSYGLAGEDEQYF
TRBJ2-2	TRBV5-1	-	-	TGCGCCAGCAGCTTTTACATTAACACCGGGGAGCTGTTTTTT	CASSFYINTGELFF
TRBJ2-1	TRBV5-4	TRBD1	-	TGTGCCAGCAGCTTCGGCAGGGGGCCTAACAATGAGCAGTTCTTC	CASSFGRGPNNEQFF
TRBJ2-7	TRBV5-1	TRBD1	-	TGCGCCAGCAGCTTACGGACAGGGAAAACCTACGAGCAGTACTTC	CASSLRTGKTYEQYF
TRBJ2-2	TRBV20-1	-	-	TGCAGTGCTAGACCACAGCTGTTTTTT	CSARPQLFF